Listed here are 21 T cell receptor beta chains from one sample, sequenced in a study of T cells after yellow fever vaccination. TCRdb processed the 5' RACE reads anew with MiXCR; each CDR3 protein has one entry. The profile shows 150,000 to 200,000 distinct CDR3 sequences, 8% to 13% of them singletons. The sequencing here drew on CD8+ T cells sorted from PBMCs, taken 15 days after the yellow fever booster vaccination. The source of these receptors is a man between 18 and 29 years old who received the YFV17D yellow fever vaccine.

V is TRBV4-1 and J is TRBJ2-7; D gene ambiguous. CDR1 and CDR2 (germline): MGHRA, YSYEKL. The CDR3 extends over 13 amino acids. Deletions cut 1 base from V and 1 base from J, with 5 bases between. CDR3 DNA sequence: TGCGCCAGCAGCCAAGTAGGATCCTACGAGCAGTACGTC. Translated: CASSQVGSYEQYV.

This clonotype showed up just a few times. The CDR3, as DNA: TGTGCCAGCAGCTTAATAACAGGGCAGGGCCAAGAGACCCAGTACTTC. Residues: CASSLITGQGQETQYF. The chain couples TRBV7-2 to TRBJ2-5, with a possible D match to TRBD1 (6 bases). Germline loops: CDR1 SGHTA, CDR2 FQGNSA. The CDR3 covers 16 residues. V was pared by 2 bases and J by 1 base, with 14 bases between.

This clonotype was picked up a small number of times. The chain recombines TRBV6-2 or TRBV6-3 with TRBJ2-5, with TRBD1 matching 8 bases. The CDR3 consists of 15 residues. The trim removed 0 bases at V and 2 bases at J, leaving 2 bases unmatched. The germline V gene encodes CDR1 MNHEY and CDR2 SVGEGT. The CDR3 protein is CASSYSYRGQETQYF. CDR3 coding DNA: TGTGCCAGCAGTTACTCCTACAGGGGGCAAGAGACCCAGTACTTC.

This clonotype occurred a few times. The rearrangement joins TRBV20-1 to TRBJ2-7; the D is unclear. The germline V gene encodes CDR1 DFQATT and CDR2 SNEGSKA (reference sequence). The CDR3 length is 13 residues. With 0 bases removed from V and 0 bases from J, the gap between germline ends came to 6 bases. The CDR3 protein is CSARERSSYEQYF. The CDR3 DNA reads TGCAGTGCTAGAGAGCGGAGCTCCTACGAGCAGTACTTC.

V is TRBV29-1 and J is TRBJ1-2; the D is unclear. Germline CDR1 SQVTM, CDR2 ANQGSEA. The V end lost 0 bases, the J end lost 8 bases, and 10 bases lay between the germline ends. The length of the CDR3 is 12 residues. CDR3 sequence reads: CSVEDEKPGYTF. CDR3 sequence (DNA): TGCAGCGTTGAAGATGAGAAACCAGGCTACACCTTC.

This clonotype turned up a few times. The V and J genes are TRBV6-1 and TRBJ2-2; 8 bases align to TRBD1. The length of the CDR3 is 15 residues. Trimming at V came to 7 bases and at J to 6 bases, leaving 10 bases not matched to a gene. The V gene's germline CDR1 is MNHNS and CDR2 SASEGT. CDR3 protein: CASTILQGAPGELFF. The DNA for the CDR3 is TGTGCCAGCACCATACTCCAGGGGGCTCCCGGGGAGCTGTTTTTT.

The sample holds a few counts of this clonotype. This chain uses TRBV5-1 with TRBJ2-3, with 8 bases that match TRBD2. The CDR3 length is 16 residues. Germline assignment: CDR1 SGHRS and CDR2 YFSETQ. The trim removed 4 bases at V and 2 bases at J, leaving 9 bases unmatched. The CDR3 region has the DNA TGCGCCAGCAGCCCGGGGGCGACTAGCGCCACAGATACGCAGTATTTT. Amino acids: CASSPGATSATDTQYF.

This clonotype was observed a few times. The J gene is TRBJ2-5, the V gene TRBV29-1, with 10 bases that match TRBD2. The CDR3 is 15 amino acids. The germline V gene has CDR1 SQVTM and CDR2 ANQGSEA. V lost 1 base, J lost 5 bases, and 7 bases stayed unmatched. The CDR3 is CSVEVPSGGWETQYF. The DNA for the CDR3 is TGCAGCGTTGAAGTCCCTAGCGGGGGCTGGGAGACCCAGTACTTC.

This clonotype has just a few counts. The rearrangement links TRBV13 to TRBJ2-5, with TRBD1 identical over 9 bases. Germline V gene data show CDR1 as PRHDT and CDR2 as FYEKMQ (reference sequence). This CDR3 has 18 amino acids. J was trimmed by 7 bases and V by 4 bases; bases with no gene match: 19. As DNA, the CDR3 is TGTGCCAGCAGCTCCGGGACAGGGAACGCAGGTTACAGGGTGACCCAGTACTTC. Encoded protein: CASSSGTGNAGYRVTQYF.

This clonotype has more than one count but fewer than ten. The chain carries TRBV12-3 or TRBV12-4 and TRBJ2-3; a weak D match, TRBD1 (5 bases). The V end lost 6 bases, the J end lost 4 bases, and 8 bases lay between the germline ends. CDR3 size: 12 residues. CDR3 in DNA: TGTGCCAGCAGGGTAGGGGCAGATACGCAGTATTTT. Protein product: CASRVGADTQYF.

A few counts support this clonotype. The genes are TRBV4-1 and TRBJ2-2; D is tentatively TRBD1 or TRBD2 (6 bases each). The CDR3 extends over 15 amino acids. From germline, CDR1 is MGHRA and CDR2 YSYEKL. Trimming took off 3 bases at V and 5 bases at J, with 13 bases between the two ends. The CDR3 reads CASSQGAGGTGELFF. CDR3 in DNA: TGCGCCAGCAGCCAGGGGGCCGGAGGGACCGGGGAGCTGTTTTTT.

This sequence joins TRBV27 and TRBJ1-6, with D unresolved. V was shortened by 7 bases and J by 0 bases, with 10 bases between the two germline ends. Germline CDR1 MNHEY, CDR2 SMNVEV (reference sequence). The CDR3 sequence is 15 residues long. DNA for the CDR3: TGTGCCAGCAATCGACGGGGCTCCTATAATTCACCCCTCCACTTT. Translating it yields CASNRRGSYNSPLHF.

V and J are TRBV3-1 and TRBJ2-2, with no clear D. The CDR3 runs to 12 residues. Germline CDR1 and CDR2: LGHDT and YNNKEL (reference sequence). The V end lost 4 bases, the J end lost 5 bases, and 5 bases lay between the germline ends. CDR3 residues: CASSRETGELFF. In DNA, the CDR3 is TGTGCCAGCAGCCGAGAGACCGGGGAGCTGTTTTTT.

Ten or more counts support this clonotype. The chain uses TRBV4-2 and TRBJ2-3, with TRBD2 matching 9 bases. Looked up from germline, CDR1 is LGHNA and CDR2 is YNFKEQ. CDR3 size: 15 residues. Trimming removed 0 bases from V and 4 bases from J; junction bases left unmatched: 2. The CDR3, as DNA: TGTGCCAGCAGCCAAGAGGGACTAGCCGCAGATACGCAGTATTTT. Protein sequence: CASSQEGLAADTQYF.

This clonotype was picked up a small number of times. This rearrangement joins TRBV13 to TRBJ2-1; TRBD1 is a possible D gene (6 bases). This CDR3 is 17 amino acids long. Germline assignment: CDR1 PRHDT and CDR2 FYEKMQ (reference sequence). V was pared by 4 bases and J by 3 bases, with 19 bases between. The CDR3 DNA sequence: TGTGCCAGCAGCTCCGAATTCGTGACAGGAGTCTACAATGAGCAGTTCTTC. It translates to CASSSEFVTGVYNEQFF.

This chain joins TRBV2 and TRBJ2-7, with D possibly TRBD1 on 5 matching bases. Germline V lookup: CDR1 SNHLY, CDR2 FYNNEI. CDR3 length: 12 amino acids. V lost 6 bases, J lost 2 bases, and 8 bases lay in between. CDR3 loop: CASSQGPYEQYV. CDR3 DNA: TGTGCCAGCAGCCAGGGTCCCTACGAGCAGTACGTC.

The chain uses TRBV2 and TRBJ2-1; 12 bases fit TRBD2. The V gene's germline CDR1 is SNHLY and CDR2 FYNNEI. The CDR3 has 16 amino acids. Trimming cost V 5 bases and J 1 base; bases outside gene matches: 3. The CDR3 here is CASSHGLAGSYNEQFF. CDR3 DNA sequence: TGTGCCAGCAGTCACGGACTAGCGGGGTCCTACAATGAGCAGTTCTTC.

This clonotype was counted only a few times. The CDR3 is CASSRGAGNQPQHF. In DNA form, the CDR3 reads TGTGCCAGCAGTCGAGGGGCTGGCAATCAGCCCCAGCATTTT. The rearrangement uses TRBV4-2 and TRBJ1-5; maybe TRBD1 (5 bases). The CDR3 runs 14 residues. Trimming cost V 6 bases and J 2 bases, with 11 bases left between them. The germline gives CDR1 LGHNA, CDR2 YNFKEQ.

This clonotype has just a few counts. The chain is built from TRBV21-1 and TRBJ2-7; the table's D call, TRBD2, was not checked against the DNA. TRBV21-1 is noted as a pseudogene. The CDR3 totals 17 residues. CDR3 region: CASSKVSSGGGPGEQYV. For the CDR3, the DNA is TGTGCCAGCAGCAAAGTGTCCAGCGGGGGAGGGCCGGGCGAGCAGTACGTC.

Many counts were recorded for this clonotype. In nucleotides, the CDR3 is TGTGCCAGCAGCCCCTATGGAGAAACGGGGGAGCTGTTTTTT. It yields the protein CASSPYGETGELFF. The rearrangement uses TRBV6-2 or TRBV6-3 and TRBJ2-2; D gene ambiguous. Germline CDR1 reads MNHEY; CDR2 reads SVGEGT. V lost 6 bases and J lost 8, with 16 bases in between. The CDR3 consists of 14 residues.

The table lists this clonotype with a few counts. The CDR3 loop is CASSATGTSHEQFF. Here the CDR3 DNA reads TGCGCCAGCAGCGCAACCGGGACAAGTCATGAGCAGTTCTTC. V usage is TRBV5-1 and J usage is TRBJ2-1; TRBD1 might be the D (6 bases). Germline CDR1 and CDR2: SGHRS and YFSETQ. The CDR3 contains 14 residues. V was shortened by 4 bases and J by 8 bases, with 16 bases between the two germline ends.